This T cell receptor beta chain was captured by sequencing in a study of T cells after yellow fever vaccination. For TCR, cDNA came from 5'RACE template switching, which added a universal primer site and UMIs. In TCRdb, the 5' RACE reads were re-called with MiXCR into one record per CDR3 protein. The sample includes 250,000 to 350,000 distinct CDR3 sequences, approximately 7% of them seen just once. Study-wide points: Repertoires obtained by FACS sorting could include abundant clonotypes that entered as contaminants from the bulk population. Weaker, the secondary response had a peak occurring faster, on day 5 versus 15.

This CDR3 has 12 residues. V gave up 6 bases and J gave up 2 bases, with 2 bases separating them. Per germline, CDR1 MDHEN and CDR2 SYDVKM. The sample holds many counts of this clonotype. The target antigen is unknown. The chain uses TRBV28 and TRBJ2-6; D call uncertain. The clonotype was recovered from a young man who received the YFV17D yellow fever vaccine. Sequencing used PBMCs, obtained roughly seven weeks after the first yellow fever vaccination. DNA of the CDR3: TGTGCCAGCAGACCTGGGGCCAACGTCCTGACTTTC. This sequence encodes CASRPGANVLTF.